The 30 T cell receptor beta chains below all came from one sample that was sequenced in a study of shared clonotypes between healthy human individuals. Clones were read by immunoSEQ multiplex PCR, and TCRdb kept only the in-frame ones, dropping some. The sample shows around 500,000 clones, about 79% of them seen only once. The material sequenced was PBMCs. Receptors were obtained from a woman aged 40 to 50 in good health. Some clones in this sample may be carry-over from other donors' samples.

There are a few counts of this clone. This sequence joins TRBV5-4 and TRBJ2-2; TRBD1 matches 9 bases. Unmatched junction bases numbered 1, after V lost 4 bases and J lost 6 bases. The germline V gene has CDR1 SGHNT and CDR2 YYREEE (reference sequence). The CDR3 contains 13 residues. CDR3 amino acids: CASSNRGPGELFF. For the CDR3, the DNA is TGTGCCAGCAGCAACAGGGGGCCCGGGGAGCTGTTTTTT.

Turning to this clone: Only one base separates this from a far larger clonotype, so it likely reflects a read error. The identical CDR3 is also encoded by other nucleotide sequences in the sample. The CDR3 here is CASRATSEYYEQYF. The CDR3 DNA follows: TGTGCCAGCAGAGCGACCAGCGAGTACTACGAGCAGTACTTC. This chain links TRBV27 with TRBJ2-7; no reliable D call. Germline CDR1 and CDR2: MNHEY and SMNVEV (reference sequence). This CDR3 region has 14 residues. V was shortened by 6 bases and J by 3 bases, with 15 bases between the two germline ends.

The chain recombines TRBV2 with TRBJ2-6; perhaps TRBD1 as D (5 bases). The CDR3 runs 14 residues. CDR1 and CDR2 from the germline V gene are SNHLY and FYNNEI. The V and J ends lost 6 bases and 1 base respectively, with 7 bases between them. The CDR3 nucleotides are TGTGCCAGCAGGCAGGGTTCTGGGGCCAACGTCCTGACTTTC. Protein: CASRQGSGANVLTF.

For this clone: This may arise from a read error, as a much more abundant clone is one base away. V usage is TRBV4-2 and J usage is TRBJ1-4; D is unclear. The germline V gene has CDR1 LGHNA and CDR2 YNFKEQ. CDR3 length equals 12 residues. CDR3 sequence reads: CASSQDSERLFF. The CDR3 DNA is TGTGCCAGCAGCCAAGATTCAGAAAGACTGTTTTTT.

The CDR3 sequence: CASSPPGRRETQYF. CDR3 in DNA: TGTGCCAGCAGCCCTCCGGGACGGAGGGAGACCCAGTACTTC. The rearrangement joins TRBV7-2 to TRBJ2-5; TRBD1 or TRBD2 may be the D gene (5 bases each). Between the trimmed V and J ends, which lost 5 bases and 5 bases, there was a span of 15 bases. Germline-derived CDR1 and CDR2 are SGHTA and FQGNSA. CDR3 length: 14 amino acids.

The CDR3 sequence: CASSLSWGGNEQFF. The CDR3 DNA sequence: TGTGCCAGCAGCTTAAGCTGGGGGGGGAATGAGCAGTTCTTC. The rearrangement links TRBV7-2 to TRBJ2-1; 7 nucleotides line up with TRBD2. The germline CDR1 and CDR2 sequences are SGHTA and FQGNSA. This CDR3 has 14 amino acids. Losses at the gene ends were 2 bases for V and 7 bases for J; bases not matched to a gene: 5.

The V and J genes are TRBV7-9 and TRBJ2-3; possibly TRBD1 for D (5 bases). V lost 5 bases and J 0 bases, leaving 21 bases between the germline ends. CDR1 and CDR2 from the germline V gene are SEHNR and FQNEAQ (reference sequence). CDR3 size: 18 residues. CDR3 coding DNA: TGTGCCAGCAGCCACCCCCTCCAGGGTACAACTAGCACAGATACGCAGTATTTT. Its translation is CASSHPLQGTTSTDTQYF. The entire variable domain, with the rest obtained from reference TRBV7-9 and TRBJ2-3, is as follows: DTGVSQNPRHKITKRGQNVTFRCDPISEHNRLYWYRQTLGQGPEFLTYFQNEAQLEKSRLLSDRFSAERPKGSFSTLEIQRTEQGDSAMYLCASSHPLQGTTSTDTQYFGPGTRLTVL.

The V call is TRBV29-1, the J call TRBJ1-5; D possibly corresponds to TRBD1 (5 bases). Per germline, CDR1 SQVTM and CDR2 ANQGSEA. Trimming removed 5 bases from V and 2 bases from J, with 13 bases in between. The CDR3 consists of 14 residues. The CDR3 is CSVRGLGGNQPQHF. In DNA, the CDR3 is TGCAGCGTTAGGGGACTGGGGGGCAATCAGCCCCAGCATTTT.

With regard to this clone: This sample includes further DNA sequences coding for the same CDR3. The gene calls are TRBV10-3 and TRBJ2-2; D is undetermined. Trimming stripped 4 bases from V and 5 bases from J, with 5 bases between. This CDR3 spans 12 amino acids. CDR1 ENHRY and CDR2 SYGVKD come from the germline V gene. This CDR3 reads CAISGGTGELFF. Here the CDR3 DNA reads TGTGCCATCAGTGGGGGTACCGGGGAGCTGTTTTTT.

The V and J genes are TRBV28 and TRBJ1-4; D gene unclear. Germline V lookup: CDR1 MDHEN, CDR2 SYDVKM. The CDR3 runs to 14 residues. Trimming took 4 bases from V and 0 from J, leaving 6 bases between them. The DNA for the CDR3 is TGTGCCAGCAGTTCCCCCCCAACTAATGAAAAACTGTTTTTT. Protein product: CASSSPPTNEKLFF.

The chain links TRBV11-1 to TRBJ2-3; D not resolved. Trimming left V 5 bases short and J 7 bases short, with 13 bases between. In germline, CDR1 is SGHAT, CDR2 FQDESV (reference sequence). This CDR3 comprises 13 residues. DNA of the CDR3: TGTGCCAGCAGCCGCTTAAAGTTTTATACGCAGTATTTT. Translated, it gives CASSRLKFYTQYF. Variable domain in full (rest from reference TRBV11-1 and TRBJ2-3): EAEVAQSPRYKITEKSQAVAFWCDPISGHATLYWYRQILGQGPELLVQFQDESVVDDSQLPKDRFSAERLKGVDSTLKIQPAELGDSAMYLCASSRLKFYTQYFGPGTRLTVL.

The chain uses TRBV4-2 and TRBJ1-3; D is uncertain. The CDR3 length is 16 residues. CDR1 LGHNA and CDR2 YNFKEQ come from the germline V gene. With 0 bases removed from V and 0 bases from J, the gap between germline ends came to 9 bases. CDR3 sequence: CASSQEHTNSGNTIYF. The CDR3, as DNA: TGTGCCAGCAGCCAAGAGCACACAAACTCTGGAAACACCATATATTTT.

The chain carries TRBV21-1 and TRBJ2-7; the table assigns TRBD2, which was not confirmed against the DNA. TRBV21-1 represents a pseudogene. The CDR3 consists of 14 residues. The CDR3 DNA sequence: TGTGCCACCAGCGATAGGACTAGCGGCTACGAGCAGTACTTC. This translates into CATSDRTSGYEQYF.

Concerning this clone: The sample holds other DNA sequences that translate to the same CDR3. This rearrangement joins TRBV6-5 to TRBJ2-7, with 8 bases matching TRBD1. CDR3 length: 14 residues. Losses at the gene ends were 5 bases for V and 0 bases for J; bases not matched to a gene: 3. Germline values: CDR1 MNHEY, CDR2 SVGAGI. In DNA, the CDR3 is TGTGCCAGCAGTACCGACAGGGGCTCCTACGAGCAGTACTTC. Its translation is CASSTDRGSYEQYF.

Ten or more counts support this clone. The CDR3 nucleotides are TGCGCCAGCAGCCTACGCCCACCGGGACAGGGGGCGCAGGAAAAACTGTTTTTT. It codes for CASSLRPPGQGAQEKLFF. The genes are TRBV4-3 and TRBJ1-4, with 12 bases that match TRBD1. CDR1 is LGHNA and CDR2 is YSLEER in the germline V gene. The ends lost 4 bases at V and 8 bases at J; junction bases unmatched: 14. The CDR3 covers 18 residues.

This clone has only one observation. The chain has TRBV6-5 and TRBJ2-2; D uncertain. V was clipped by 6 bases and J by 4 bases, with 9 bases between them. CDR3 length: 13 amino acids. Germline lookup yields CDR1 MNHEY and CDR2 SVGAGI. Here the CDR3 DNA reads TGTGCCAGCAGATACCCTTCCACCGGGGAGCTGTTTTTT. Amino acids: CASRYPSTGELFF.

The chain recombines TRBV5-1 with TRBJ2-2; D is unclear. Germline V CDR1 and CDR2: SGHRS, YFSETQ. V lost 2 bases, J lost 5 bases, and 10 bases lay in between. The CDR3 is made up of 14 amino acids. CDR3 coding DNA: TGCGCCAGCAGCTTTTCTTGGGTTACCGGGGAGCTGTTTTTT. Protein: CASSFSWVTGELFF.

Only a few counts were recorded for this clone. The V call is TRBV28, the J call TRBJ2-5; D call uncertain. The DNA end lines up better with TRBJ2-7; the J call may be wrong. CDR1 is MDHEN, CDR2 SYDVKM, per germline. The CDR3 is made up of 18 amino acids. The CDR3 spells CASSFIFPGRPRSYEQYF. CDR3 bases: TGTGCCAGCAGTTTTATATTCCCCGGGCGGCCCCGCTCCTACGAGCAGTACTTC.

The chain combines TRBV2 with TRBJ1-1; D is uncertain. Trimming removed 1 base from V and 3 bases from J, with 9 bases in between. Germline values: CDR1 SNHLY, CDR2 FYNNEI. CDR3 length equals 14 residues. The CDR3 here is CASSEGYGDTEAFF. CDR3 bases: TGTGCCAGCAGTGAAGGATACGGAGACACTGAAGCTTTCTTT.

The chain has TRBV19 and TRBJ2-1; TRBD2 agrees at 13 bases. Germline V gene lookup returns CDR1 LNHDA and CDR2 SQIVND (reference sequence). The J segment lost 4 bases and the V segment lost 3 bases, leaving 6 bases of the junction unmatched. The CDR3 length is 17 residues. The DNA of the CDR3 is TGTGCCAGTAGTATTCCAGGACTAGCGGGAGATTACAATGAGCAGTTCTTC. This translates into CASSIPGLAGDYNEQFF.

This clone was observed a single time. J is TRBJ2-3 and V is TRBV9; 7 bases line up with TRBD2. The germline V gene has CDR1 SGDLS and CDR2 YYNGEE. The CDR3 has 14 residues. The junction had 7 bases not matched to a gene; V was cut back by 6 bases and J by 3 bases. The DNA of the CDR3 is TGTGCCAGCAATGTGGGAGGGGTGACAGATACGCAGTATTTT. It is translated as CASNVGGVTDTQYF.

V is TRBV11-2 and J is TRBJ1-2; 11 positions match TRBD1. CDR3 size: 16 residues. Germline V gene sequence: CDR1 SGHAT, CDR2 FQNNGV. V gave up 1 base and J gave up 4 bases; unmatched junction bases: 5. CDR3 DNA sequence: TGTGCCAGCAGCTTAGGGACAGGGGGCGCCGGCTATGGCTACACCTTC. It translates to CASSLGTGGAGYGYTF.

The V gene is TRBV18, the J gene TRBJ2-7, with 10 bases lining up with TRBD2. Germline V gene data show CDR1 as KGHSH and CDR2 as LQKENI. V trimming: 3 bases; J trimming: 7 bases; junction bases outside the gene matches: 12. The CDR3 consists of 16 residues. The CDR3 region is CASSPAPGAGGREQYF. Written as DNA, the CDR3 is TGTGCCAGCTCACCCGCCCCGGGAGCGGGAGGGAGGGAGCAGTACTTC.

CDR3 region: CASSLGGAEQYF. In DNA form, the CDR3 reads TGTGCCAGCAGCTTAGGGGGGGCCGAGCAGTACTTC. The chain joins TRBV7-2 to TRBJ2-7, with D perhaps being TRBD1 or TRBD2 (6 bases each). Germline V gene sequence: CDR1 SGHTA, CDR2 FQGNSA. This CDR3 has 12 amino acids. V lost 1 base and J 6 bases, leaving 7 bases between the germline ends.

This clone was counted between two and nine times. The chain links TRBV5-1 to TRBJ2-1; D not certain. V shed 2 bases and J shed 3 bases, with 9 bases lying between them. From germline, CDR1 is SGHRS and CDR2 YFSETQ. The CDR3 is 14 residues long. The CDR3 nucleotides read TGCGCCAGCAGCTTCGAGAATGTCTACAATGAGCAGTTCTTC. As protein: CASSFENVYNEQFF.

V usage is TRBV11-2 and J usage is TRBJ2-2; 7 positions match TRBD2. This CDR3 contains 14 residues. V trimming: 5 bases; J trimming: 6 bases; junction bases outside the gene matches: 6. Germline-derived CDR1 and CDR2 are SGHAT and FQNNGV. The CDR3 bases are TGTGCCAGCAGCCCCACGACTAGCCCCGGGGAGCTGTTTTTT. Residues: CASSPTTSPGELFF. Filled out from reference TRBV11-2 and TRBJ2-2, the complete variable domain reads EAGVAQSPRYKIIEKRQSVAFWCNPISGHATLYWYQQILGQGPKLLIQFQNNGVVDDSQLPKDRFSAERLKGVDSTLKIQPAKLEDSAVYLCASSPTTSPGELFFGEGSRLTVL.

The CDR3 here is CASSTAGFSSYNEQFF. The CDR3 DNA sequence: TGTGCCAGCAGCACGGCGGGTTTTAGCTCCTACAATGAGCAGTTCTTC. The rearrangement uses TRBV7-9 and TRBJ2-1; D is perhaps TRBD2 (5 bases). CDR3 size: 16 residues. Germline CDR1 reads SEHNR; CDR2 reads FQNEAQ (reference sequence). V lost 5 bases and J 0 bases, leaving 14 bases between the germline ends. Using reference TRBV7-9 and TRBJ2-1 for the parts outside the CDR3, the full variable domain is DTGVSQNPRHKITKRGQNVTFRCDPISEHNRLYWYRQTLGQGPEFLTYFQNEAQLEKSRLLSDRFSAERPKGSFSTLEIQRTEQGDSAMYLCASSTAGFSSYNEQFFGPGTRLTVL.

As regards this clone: In the same sample, other DNA sequences code for this CDR3. V and J are TRBV28 and TRBJ1-1; no clear D gene. The CDR3 is made up of 11 amino acids. Germline CDR1 MDHEN, CDR2 SYDVKM. V lost 4 bases and J 6 bases, leaving 6 bases between the germline ends. The CDR3 DNA sequence: TGTGCCAGCAGTTCAGCCTCTGAAGCTTTCTTT. Its translation is CASSSASEAFF.

This clone was seen repeatedly, ten times or more. The genes are TRBV15 and TRBJ2-7, with 7 bases matching TRBD1. Germline assignment: CDR1 LNHNV and CDR2 YYDKDF (reference sequence). This CDR3 is built from 17 residues. Losses at the gene ends were 6 bases for V and 0 bases for J; bases not matched to a gene: 14. CDR3 protein: CATRTGTEVKVSYEQYF. CDR3 coding DNA: TGTGCCACCAGGACCGGGACAGAAGTAAAAGTCTCCTACGAGCAGTACTTC.

This clone was detected once. The V and J genes are TRBV18 and TRBJ2-6, with unresolved D. This CDR3 has 19 amino acids. Germline V lookup: CDR1 KGHSH, CDR2 LQKENI. V shed 3 bases and J shed 0 bases, with 18 bases lying between them. CDR3: CASSPNPQALGSGANVLTF. CDR3 coding DNA: TGTGCCAGCTCACCGAACCCCCAGGCTCTGGGCTCTGGGGCCAACGTCCTGACTTTC.